The sequence of this T cell receptor beta chain was determined in a study of blood T cell repertoires in COVID-19. Study context: Nucleic acid was either cDNA or gDNA, and it came from T cells, B-cell-depleted T cells, or PBMCs.

V was trimmed by 8 bases and J by 0 bases, leaving 8 bases between them. Germline lookup yields CDR1 KGHSH and CDR2 LQKENI. This CDR3 spans 13 amino acids. Sequencing used immunoSEQ multiplex PCR; TCRdb keeps in-frame clones, though not all of them. Found here are about 150,000 clones, just under 85% of them singletons; the top ten hold about 2.9%. This receptor was identified in a woman of 80 years or more with acute or convalescent COVID-19. V is TRBV18 and J is TRBJ1-3; D call uncertain. Specimen: peripheral blood. This chain's CDR3 is CASRSSSGNTIYF. CDR3 bases: TGTGCCAGCCGAAGTAGCTCTGGAAACACCATATATTTT.